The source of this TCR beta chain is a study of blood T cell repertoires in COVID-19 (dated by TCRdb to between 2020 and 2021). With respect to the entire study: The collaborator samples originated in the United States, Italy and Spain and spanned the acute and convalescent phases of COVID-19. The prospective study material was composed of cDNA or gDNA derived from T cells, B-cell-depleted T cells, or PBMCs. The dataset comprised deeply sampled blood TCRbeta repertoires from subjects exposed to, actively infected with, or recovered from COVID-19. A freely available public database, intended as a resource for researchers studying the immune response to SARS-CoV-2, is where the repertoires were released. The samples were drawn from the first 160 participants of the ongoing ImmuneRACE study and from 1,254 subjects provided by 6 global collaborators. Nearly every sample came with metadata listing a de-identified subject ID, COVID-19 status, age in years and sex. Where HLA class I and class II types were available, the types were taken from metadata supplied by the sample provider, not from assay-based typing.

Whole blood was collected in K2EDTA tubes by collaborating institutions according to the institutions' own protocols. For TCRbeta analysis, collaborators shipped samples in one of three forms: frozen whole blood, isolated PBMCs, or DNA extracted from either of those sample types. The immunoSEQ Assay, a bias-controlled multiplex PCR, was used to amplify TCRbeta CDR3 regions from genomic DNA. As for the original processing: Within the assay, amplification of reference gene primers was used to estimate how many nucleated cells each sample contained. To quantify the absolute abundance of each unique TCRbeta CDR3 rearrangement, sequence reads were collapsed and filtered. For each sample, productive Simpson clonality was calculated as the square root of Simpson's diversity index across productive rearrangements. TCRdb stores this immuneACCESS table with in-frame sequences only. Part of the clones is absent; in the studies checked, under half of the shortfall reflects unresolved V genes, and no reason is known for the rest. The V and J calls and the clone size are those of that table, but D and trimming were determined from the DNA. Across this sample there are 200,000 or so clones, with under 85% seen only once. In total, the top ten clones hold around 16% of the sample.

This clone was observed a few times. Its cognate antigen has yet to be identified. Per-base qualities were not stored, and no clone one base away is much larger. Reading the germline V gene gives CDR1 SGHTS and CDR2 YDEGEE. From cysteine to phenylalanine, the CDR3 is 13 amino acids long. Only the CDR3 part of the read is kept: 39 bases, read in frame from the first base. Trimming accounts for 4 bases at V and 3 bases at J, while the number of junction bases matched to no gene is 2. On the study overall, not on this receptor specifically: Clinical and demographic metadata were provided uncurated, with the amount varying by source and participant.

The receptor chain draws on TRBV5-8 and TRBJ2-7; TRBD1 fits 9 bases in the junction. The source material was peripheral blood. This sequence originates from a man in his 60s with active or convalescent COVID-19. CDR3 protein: CASSRDRVYEQYF. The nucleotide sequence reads TGTGCCAGCAGCAGGGACAGGGTCTACGAGCAGTACTTC.